Each of the 25 T cell receptor beta chains below was sequenced from the same sample in a study of blood T cell repertoires in COVID-19. This table comes from immunoSEQ multiplex PCR, and its TCRdb copy is limited to in-frame clones, with some not included. The repertoire holds more than 65,000 clones, with about 83% as singletons. Sequencing used peripheral blood. Receptors originate from a man aged 30 to 45 with COVID-19, enrolled during active disease.

The rearrangement uses TRBV18 and TRBJ2-3; D is perhaps TRBD2 (5 bases). The ends were cut back, 3 bases at V and 4 bases at J, with 14 bases in the middle. The CDR3 spans 15 residues. The germline V gene encodes CDR1 KGHSH and CDR2 LQKENI. The CDR3 coding sequence is TGTGCCAGCTCACCTGGCCACGGGCGGGCAGATACGCAGTATTTT. Translation: CASSPGHGRADTQYF.

The CDR3 region is CASSPGRANYGYTF. The CDR3 DNA sequence: TGTGCCAGCAGCCCAGGGCGAGCTAACTATGGCTACACCTTC. V gene TRBV6-5 combines with J gene TRBJ1-2; maybe TRBD1 (5 bases). The germline gives CDR1 MNHEY, CDR2 SVGAGI. V was cut by 6 bases and J by 0 bases, with 11 bases left in between. The CDR3 sequence is 14 residues long.

The chain links TRBV4-2 to TRBJ1-1; D is ambiguous. CDR3 length: 14 amino acids. CDR1 is LGHNA, CDR2 YNFKEQ, per germline. V gave up 2 bases and J gave up 6 bases, with 13 bases separating them. CDR3 in DNA: TGTGCCAGCAGCCAATTTCTTGGAGGTCCTGAAGCTTTCTTT. Protein: CASSQFLGGPEAFF.

This chain joins TRBV12-3 or TRBV12-4 and TRBJ2-7, with D unclear. V lost 7 bases and J lost 5, with 12 bases in between. The CDR3 is 12 amino acids. This chain's CDR3 is CASTPASNEQYF. The CDR3 DNA sequence: TGTGCCAGCACTCCCGCTAGTAACGAGCAGTACTTC.

The chain is built from TRBV2 and TRBJ2-1; D not certain. The germline V gene has CDR1 SNHLY and CDR2 FYNNEI. This CDR3 region has 13 residues. V was clipped by 3 bases and J by 4 bases, with 7 bases between them. Written as DNA, the CDR3 is TGTGCCAGCAGTGACCGCGGTTACAATGAGCAGTTCTTC. This translates into CASSDRGYNEQFF.

This clone has only a few counts. The rearrangement joins TRBV4-1 to TRBJ2-7; D is uncertain. The germline V gene has CDR1 MGHRA and CDR2 YSYEKL. This CDR3 is 14 amino acids long. The ends were cut back, 1 base at V and 3 bases at J, with 10 bases in the middle. The CDR3 DNA follows: TGCGCCAGCAGCCAAGTTATTGAGAACTACGAGCAGTACTTC. Its translation is CASSQVIENYEQYF.

This clone was counted only a few times. J is TRBJ1-6 and V is TRBV7-3; TRBD1 matches at 10 bases. V dropped 4 bases and J dropped 8; count of bases not matched to a gene: 2. The germline V gene has CDR1 SGHTA and CDR2 FQGTGA. The CDR3 has 14 residues. The DNA for the CDR3 is TGTGCCAGCAGCTCTGGGACAGGGGATTCACCCCTCCACTTT. Protein product: CASSSGTGDSPLHF.

The V and J genes are TRBV5-4 and TRBJ1-6, with TRBD1 identical over 7 bases. The CDR3 has 15 amino acids. V lost 4 bases and J lost 7; bases outside the gene matches: 8. Per germline, CDR1 SGHNT and CDR2 YYREEE (reference sequence). CDR3 DNA: TGTGCCAGCAGCCCGGGGACAGCGATAAATTCACCCCTCCACTTT. Translated, it gives CASSPGTAINSPLHF.

V is TRBV4-1 and J is TRBJ2-7, with 10 bases identical to TRBD1. The ends lost 3 bases at V and 2 bases at J; junction bases unmatched: 4. The CDR3 contains 15 residues. CDR1 is MGHRA, CDR2 YSYEKL, per germline. The CDR3 bases are TGCGCCAGCAGCCACCCGGGACAGGGGACCTACGAGCAGTACTTC. Encoded protein: CASSHPGQGTYEQYF.

This sequence joins TRBV11-2 and TRBJ2-4; D might be TRBD1 (5 bases). Germline CDR1 reads SGHAT; CDR2 reads FQNNGV. The CDR3 length is 15 residues. The ends were cut back, 0 bases at V and 9 bases at J, with 15 bases in the middle. Here the CDR3 reads CASSLDKSTGGIQYF. DNA of the CDR3: TGTGCCAGCAGCTTAGATAAGTCCACAGGCGGCATTCAGTACTTC.

This clone was detected only a few times. The V call is TRBV30, the J call TRBJ1-6, with 7 nucleotides matching TRBD1. The germline gives CDR1 GTSNPN, CDR2 SVGIG (reference sequence). The trim removed 4 bases at V and 4 bases at J, leaving 7 bases unmatched. The CDR3 has 15 amino acids. This CDR3 is CAWTAGTEYNSPLHF. CDR3 bases: TGTGCCTGGACTGCGGGGACAGAATATAATTCACCCCTCCACTTT. Together with reference TRBV30 and TRBJ1-6, the CDR3 gives the full variable domain: SQTIHQWPATLVQPVGSPLSLECTVEGTSNPNLYWYRQAAGRGLQLLFYSVGIGQISSEVPQNLSASRPQDRQFILSSKKLLLSDSGFYLCAWTAGTEYNSPLHFGNGTRLTVT.

J is TRBJ2-3 and V is TRBV2, with TRBD1 as a possible D gene (5 bases). Germline CDR1 SNHLY, CDR2 FYNNEI. The CDR3 runs 15 residues. Trimming stripped 6 bases from V and 0 bases from J, with 13 bases between. The CDR3 DNA reads as TGTGCCAGCAGGGCAGGGATGGGAAGCACAGATACGCAGTATTTT. This sequence encodes CASRAGMGSTDTQYF.

The chain employs TRBV5-4 and TRBJ2-7, with a weak D call TRBD2 (8 bases). The germline V gene has CDR1 SGHNT and CDR2 YYREEE (reference sequence). The V and J ends lost 0 bases and 5 bases respectively, with 15 bases between them. The CDR3 is 15 amino acids. The CDR3 DNA is TGTGCCAGCAGCTTGGAACAGGGGACTAGGAACGAGCAGTACTTC. It specifies CASSLEQGTRNEQYF. The variable domain in full, with the rest retrieved from reference TRBV5-4 and TRBJ2-7, is ETGVTQSPTHLIKTRGQQVTLRCSSQSGHNTVSWYQQALGQGPQFIFQYYREEENGRGNFPPRFSGLQFPNYSSELNVNALELDDSALYLCASSLEQGTRNEQYFGPGTRLTVT.

This chain links TRBV28 with TRBJ1-2; D might be TRBD1 (5 bases). The CDR3 loop spans 14 amino acids. The V gene's germline CDR1 is MDHEN and CDR2 SYDVKM. V was trimmed by 8 bases and J by 8 bases, leaving 21 bases between them. The CDR3 nucleotides are TGTGCCAGCGCCCCGGGGGATGATTCGAAAGGCTACACCTTC. Translated: CASAPGDDSKGYTF.

V gene TRBV9 combines with J gene TRBJ1-2, with 9 bases fitting TRBD1. The CDR3 runs to 16 residues. Germline CDR1 and CDR2: SGDLS and YYNGEE. V shed 0 bases, J shed 4 bases, and the junction held 7 bases outside the gene matches. The CDR3 DNA reads as TGTGCCAGCAGCGTAGGGGAGAAGACAGGGGGCTATGGCTACACCTTC. This gives the protein CASSVGEKTGGYGYTF.

The chain couples TRBV24-1 to TRBJ2-1; D possibly corresponds to TRBD2 (6 bases). In germline, CDR1 is KGHDR, CDR2 SFDVKD. This CDR3 comprises 12 residues. With 4 bases removed from V and 10 bases from J, the gap between germline ends came to 10 bases. The CDR3 sequence is CATSDIAVEQFF. CDR3 DNA sequence: TGTGCCACCAGTGACATAGCGGTCGAGCAGTTCTTC.

The chain carries TRBV6-4 and TRBJ1-1, with TRBD1 matching over 8 bases. Germline CDR1 is MRHNA and CDR2 is SNTAGT. There are 13 residues in the CDR3. The V and J ends lost 6 bases and 4 bases, in that order; junction bases with no gene match: 4. The CDR3 loop reads CASSAQGATEAFF. CDR3 DNA: TGTGCCAGCAGCGCGCAGGGGGCCACTGAAGCTTTCTTT.

V is TRBV6-2 or TRBV6-3 and J is TRBJ2-4, with 11 bases matching TRBD1. Germline V gene sequence: CDR1 MNHEY, CDR2 SVGEGT. Germline trimming cut 6 bases from V and 6 bases from J; bases unmatched to any gene: 7. The CDR3 runs to 15 residues. CDR3 sequence (DNA): TGTGCCAGCAGCGGCCGGGACAGGGGGGCAAACATTCAGTACTTC. Amino acid sequence: CASSGRDRGANIQYF.

This chain links TRBV7-2 with TRBJ1-5, with D tentatively TRBD1 (6 bases). Trimming removed 5 bases from V and 7 bases from J, with 9 bases in between. The CDR3 covers 12 residues. The germline V gene encodes CDR1 SGHTA and CDR2 FQGNSA. The DNA of the CDR3 is TGTGCCAGCAGCCAGGGGTTACAGCCCCAGCATTTT. This gives the protein CASSQGLQPQHF.

This chain joins TRBV24-1 and TRBJ2-3, with 10 bases aligning to TRBD1. Germline V gene lookup returns CDR1 KGHDR and CDR2 SFDVKD. The CDR3 totals 13 residues. J gave up 5 bases and V 9 bases, and 4 bases lay outside the gene matches. The DNA of the CDR3 is TGTGCCACCGGGGGACAGGGGAGAGATACGCAGTATTTT. Encoded protein: CATGGQGRDTQYF.

This rearrangement joins TRBV18 to TRBJ2-2; TRBD1 agrees at 9 bases. The germline gives CDR1 KGHSH, CDR2 LQKENI. The CDR3 extends over 15 amino acids. Trimming at V came to 6 bases and at J to 3 bases, leaving 5 bases not matched to a gene. The CDR3: CASSTDRGYTGELFF. CDR3 bases: TGTGCCAGCTCGACGGACAGGGGATACACCGGGGAGCTGTTTTTT.

This sequence joins TRBV7-9 and TRBJ2-1; D is possibly TRBD1 (5 bases). Trimming cost V 2 bases and J 3 bases, with 8 bases left between them. The CDR3 sequence is 14 residues long. The germline gives CDR1 SEHNR, CDR2 FQNEAQ (reference sequence). This chain's CDR3 is CASSLIRDYNEQFF. CDR3 DNA sequence: TGTGCCAGCAGCTTAATCAGGGACTACAATGAGCAGTTCTTC.

V is TRBV28 and J is TRBJ1-2; 10 bases are a match to TRBD1. The germline gives CDR1 MDHEN, CDR2 SYDVKM. This CDR3 contains 15 residues. Trimming removed 5 bases from V and 3 bases from J; junction bases left unmatched: 6. DNA for the CDR3: TGTGCCAGCAGTCCACAAGACAGGGGGCACTATGGCTACACCTTC. It specifies CASSPQDRGHYGYTF.

Only a few counts were recorded for this clone. V and J are TRBV4-1 and TRBJ2-7; D is possibly TRBD2 (7 bases). This CDR3 is 14 amino acids long. Looked up from germline, CDR1 is MGHRA and CDR2 is YSYEKL. Trimming left V 1 base short and J 7 bases short, with 14 bases between. The CDR3 loop reads CASSQAGGSGEQYF. CDR3 bases: TGCGCCAGCAGCCAAGCGGGGGGCTCCGGGGAGCAGTACTTC.

The chain couples TRBV3-1 (or the pseudogene TRBV3-2) to TRBJ1-1; 7 positions match TRBD1. Germline V gives CDR1 LGHDT, CDR2 YNNKEL (reference sequence). The CDR3 runs to 12 residues. Trimming took 6 bases from V and 4 from J; bases not matched to a gene: 2. CDR3 nucleotide sequence: TGTGCCAGCAGTCGGACAGGCACTGAAGCTTTCTTT. It encodes CASSRTGTEAFF.